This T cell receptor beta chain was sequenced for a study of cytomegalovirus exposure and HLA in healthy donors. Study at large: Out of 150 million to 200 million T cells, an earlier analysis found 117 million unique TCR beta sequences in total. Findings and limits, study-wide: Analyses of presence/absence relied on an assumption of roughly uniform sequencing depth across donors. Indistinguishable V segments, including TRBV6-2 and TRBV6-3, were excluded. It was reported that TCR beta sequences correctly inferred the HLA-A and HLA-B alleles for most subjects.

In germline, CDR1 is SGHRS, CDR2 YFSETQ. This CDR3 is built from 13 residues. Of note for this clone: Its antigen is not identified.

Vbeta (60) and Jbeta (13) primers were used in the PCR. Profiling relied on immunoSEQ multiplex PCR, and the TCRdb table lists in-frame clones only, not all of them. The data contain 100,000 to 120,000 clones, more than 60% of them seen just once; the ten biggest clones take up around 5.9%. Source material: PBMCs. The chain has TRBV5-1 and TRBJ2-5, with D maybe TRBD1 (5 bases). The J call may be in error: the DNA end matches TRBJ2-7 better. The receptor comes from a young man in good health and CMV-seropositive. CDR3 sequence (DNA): TGCGCCAGCAGCCTGCGTGCAGGGCTCGAGCAGTACTTC. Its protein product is CASSLRAGLEQYF.